The TCR beta chain described here comes from a study of T cell responses to AZD1222 COVID-19 vaccine. The assay was immunoSEQ multiplex PCR, and TCRdb's table has in-frame clones only and misses some. The sample holds fewer than 150,000 clones, more than 70% seen once. Germline CDR1 is ENHRY and CDR2 is SYGVKD. This CDR3 is built from 13 residues. The V end lost 4 bases, the J end lost 7 bases, and 11 bases lay between the germline ends. The sequenced sample was peripheral blood, obtained 28 days after the second AZD1222 dose. The V and J genes are TRBV10-3 and TRBJ1-5; D is unresolved. The TCR was taken from an adult who received the AZD1222 COVID-19 vaccine. The CDR3 here is CAISVEDQQPQHF. In DNA form, the CDR3 reads TGTGCCATCAGTGTCGAGGATCAACAGCCCCAGCATTTT.